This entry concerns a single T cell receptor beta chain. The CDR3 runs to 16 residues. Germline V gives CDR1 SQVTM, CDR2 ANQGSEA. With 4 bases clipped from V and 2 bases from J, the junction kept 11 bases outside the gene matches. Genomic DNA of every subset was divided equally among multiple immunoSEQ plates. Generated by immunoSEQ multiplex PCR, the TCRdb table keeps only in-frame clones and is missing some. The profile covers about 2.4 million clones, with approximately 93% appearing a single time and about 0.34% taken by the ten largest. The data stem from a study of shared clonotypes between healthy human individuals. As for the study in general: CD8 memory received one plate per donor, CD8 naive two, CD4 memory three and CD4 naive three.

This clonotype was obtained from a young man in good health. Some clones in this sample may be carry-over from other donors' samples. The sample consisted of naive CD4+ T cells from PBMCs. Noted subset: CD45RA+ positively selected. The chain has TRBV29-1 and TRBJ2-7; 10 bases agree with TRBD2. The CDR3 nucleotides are TGCAGCGTTGTATCTAGCGGGAGTGGTAGAGCCTACGAGCAGTACTTC. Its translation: CSVVSSGSGRAYEQYF.